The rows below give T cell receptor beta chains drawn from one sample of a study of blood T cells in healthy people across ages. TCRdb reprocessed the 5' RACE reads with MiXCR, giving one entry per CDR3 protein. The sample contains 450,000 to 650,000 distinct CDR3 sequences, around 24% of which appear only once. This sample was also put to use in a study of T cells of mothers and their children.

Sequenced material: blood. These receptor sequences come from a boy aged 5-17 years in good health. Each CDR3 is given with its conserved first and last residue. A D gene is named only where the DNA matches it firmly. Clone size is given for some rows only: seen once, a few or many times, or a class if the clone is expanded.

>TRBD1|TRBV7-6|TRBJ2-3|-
TGTGCCAGCAGCTTAACAGGGGTGGCAGATACGCAGTATTTT
CASSLTGVADTQYF
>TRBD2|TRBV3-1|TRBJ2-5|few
TGTGCCAGCAGCCAAGTGGCTAGCGGGGGGGCCGGGGCAGAGACCCAGTACTTC
CASSQVASGGAGAETQYF
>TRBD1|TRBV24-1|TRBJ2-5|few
TGTGCCACCAGTGACCGAGGACAGGACCAAGAGACCCAGTACTTC
CATSDRGQDQETQYF
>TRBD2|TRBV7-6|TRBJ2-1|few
TGTGCCAGCAGCTTAGCGAGTTTCTCGGGGGGTCTCTACAATGAGCAGTTCTTC
CASSLASFSGGLYNEQFF
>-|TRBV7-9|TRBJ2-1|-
TGTGCCAGCAGCCCCATCCCCTACAATGAGCAGTTCTTC
CASSPIPYNEQFF
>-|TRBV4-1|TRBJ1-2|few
TGCGCCAGCAGCTCCCGGGCCTTGGACTCTAACTATGGCTACACCTTC
CASSSRALDSNYGYTF
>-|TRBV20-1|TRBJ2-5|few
TGCAGTGCTAGAGATGTGATAGCTAGTTCGGCCCAGTACTTC
CSARDVIASSAQYF
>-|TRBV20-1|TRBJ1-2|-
TGCAGTGCTTGGACGTTTGGCTACACCTTC
CSAWTFGYTF
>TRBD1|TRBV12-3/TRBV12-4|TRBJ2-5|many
TGTGCCAGCAGGCCCGGGACAGCCGAGACCCAGTACTTC
CASRPGTAETQYF
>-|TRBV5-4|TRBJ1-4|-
TGTGCCAGCAGCCGCGGTAGAGGGACAAATGAAAAACTGTTTTTT
CASSRGRGTNEKLFF
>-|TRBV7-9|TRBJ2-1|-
TGTGCCAGCAGCTTAATAGGTATCGGGGACCGGAACAATGAGCAGTTCTTC
CASSLIGIGDRNNEQFF
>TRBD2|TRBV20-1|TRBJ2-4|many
TGCAGTGCTAGAGATCGAGGGAGGGAGAGAGCCAAAAACATTCAGTACTTC
CSARDRGRERAKNIQYF
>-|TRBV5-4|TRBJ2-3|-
TGTGCCAGCAGCGTGGTTGGCGGGTATAGCACAGATACGCAGTATTTT
CASSVVGGYSTDTQYF
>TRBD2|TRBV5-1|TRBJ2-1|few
TGCGCCAGCAGCCCTAGCGGGGCAAGCTCCTACAATGGGCAGTTCTTC
CASSPSGASSYNGQFF
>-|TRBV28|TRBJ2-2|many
TGTGCCAGCAGTTCCCTCGTCGAAACCGGGGAGCTGTTTTTT
CASSSLVETGELFF
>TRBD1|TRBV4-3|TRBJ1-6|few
TGCGCCAGCAGCCGAGCAACCGGGACAGGGGGATCACCCCTCCACTTT
CASSRATGTGGSPLHF
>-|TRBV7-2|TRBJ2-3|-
TGTGCCAGCAGCTTACAATTCGTGGGGAGCCGGCCAGATACGCAGTATTTT
CASSLQFVGSRPDTQYF
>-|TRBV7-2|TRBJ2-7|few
TGTGCCAGCAGGCCTGACTCCTACGAGCAGTACTTC
CASRPDSYEQYF
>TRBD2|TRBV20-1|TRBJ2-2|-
TGCAGTGCTAGAGATGCGGGGGTAAAGAACACCGGGGAGCTGTTTTTT
CSARDAGVKNTGELFF
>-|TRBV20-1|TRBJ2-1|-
TGCAGTGCTAGAGGTACCGGGAGAGGAAATGAGCAGTTCTTC
CSARGTGRGNEQFF
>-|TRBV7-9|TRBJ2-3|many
TGTGCCAGCAGCTTATCCACAGATACGCAGTATTTT
CASSLSTDTQYF
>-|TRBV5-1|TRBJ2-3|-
TGCGCCAGCAGCTTGGTTGGCTCGCCAGATACGCAGTATTTT
CASSLVGSPDTQYF
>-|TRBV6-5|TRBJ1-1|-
TGTGCCAGCAGTTACGACACGGGACGGGGCACTGAAGCCTTCTTT
CASSYDTGRGTEAFF
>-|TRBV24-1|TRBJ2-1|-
TGTGCCACCAGTGATCCCTCGGGTGCCGAGCAGTTCTTC
CATSDPSGAEQFF
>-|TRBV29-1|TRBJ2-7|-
TGCAGCGTTCGACTCAGGGTGGGGTGGGAGCAGTACTTC
CSVRLRVGWEQYF
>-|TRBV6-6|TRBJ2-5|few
TGTGCCAGCTCTAATCCACAAGAGACCCAGTACTTC
CASSNPQETQYF
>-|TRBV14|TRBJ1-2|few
TGTGCCAGCAGCCTAGACGTGAACTATGGCTACACCTTC
CASSLDVNYGYTF
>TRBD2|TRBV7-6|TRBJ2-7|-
TGTGCCAGCAGCATCTCCTCGGGACTAGCGGGGACCTACGAGCAGTACTTC
CASSISSGLAGTYEQYF
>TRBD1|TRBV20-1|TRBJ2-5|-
TGCAGTGCTGACCGAGACAGGGTTGGGACCCAGTACTTC
CSADRDRVGTQYF
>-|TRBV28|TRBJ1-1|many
TGTGCCAGCAGTTTTATAAGTCGGGGCACTGAAGCTTTCTTT
CASSFISRGTEAFF
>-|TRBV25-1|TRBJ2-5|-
TGTGCCAGCAGTCGGGACACAAGGGAGACCCAGTACTTC
CASSRDTRETQYF
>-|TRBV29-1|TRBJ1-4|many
TGCAGCGTATTGGGGGATGAAAAACTGTTTTTT
CSVLGDEKLFF
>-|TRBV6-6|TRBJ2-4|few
TGTGCCAGCAGGGCTTTAGCGGCCAAAAACATTCAGTACTTC
CASRALAAKNIQYF
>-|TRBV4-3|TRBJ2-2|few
TGCGCCAGCAGCCAAGATTCCCGAAACACCGGGGAGCTGTTTTTT
CASSQDSRNTGELFF
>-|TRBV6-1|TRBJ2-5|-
TGTGCCAGCAGGGGCCAAGGTGGGGGAGGAGAGACCCAGTACTTC
CASRGQGGGGETQYF
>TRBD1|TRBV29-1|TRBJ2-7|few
TGCAGCGTTGAGATGGCCCTAGAGGGGACAGCCTACTCCTACGAGCAGTACTTC
CSVEMALEGTAYSYEQYF
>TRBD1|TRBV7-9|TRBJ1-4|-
TGTGCCAGCGGGGGATACGACAGGGGAGAAAAACTGTTTTTT
CASGGYDRGEKLFF
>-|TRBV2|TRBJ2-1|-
TGTGCCAGCAGAAGAGCAAGGAATGAGCAGTTCTTC
CASRRARNEQFF
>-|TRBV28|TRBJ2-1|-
TGTGCCAGCAGTTCCTACAGGGTCTCCTACAATGAGCAGTTCTTC
CASSSYRVSYNEQFF
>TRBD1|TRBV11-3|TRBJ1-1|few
TGTGCCAGCAGCCCCGGACAGGGGGCGAGCACTGAAGCTTTCTTT
CASSPGQGASTEAFF